Listed below are T cell receptor beta chains from one sample, sequenced in a study of OX40 agonist ivuxolimab in advanced cancers. Assay used: immunoSEQ multiplex PCR; TCRdb lists only in-frame clones, some missing. The table shows tens of thousands of clones, with 75% to 85% occurring only once. The specimen comprised CD4+ or CD8+ T cells sorted from blood, sampled in a trial of the OX40 agonist ivuxolimab. All receptors come from an adult with an advanced solid tumor such as melanoma, head and neck, liver or kidney cancer. CDR3s include the opening cysteine and the closing phenylalanine or tryptophan. D genes are given only for firm matches. For some rows the clone size is stated as once, few or many, or as a class when expanded; others skip it.

>.|TRBV6-1|.|TRBJ2-7
CASSHTGQGGAGYF
TGTGCCAGCAGTCATACTGGCCAGGGGGGAGCAGGGTACTTC
>.|TRBV19|.|TRBJ2-2
CATDRSFTGELFF
TGTGCCACCGACAGGTCCTTCACCGGGGAGCTGTTTTTT
>.|TRBV5-1|.|TRBJ2-1
CASSPTGIGEFF
TGCGCCAGCAGCCCAACGGGGATCGGGGAGTTCTTC
>.|TRBV14|.|TRBJ2-1
CASSQPGRIIYNEQFF
TGTGCCAGCAGCCAACCGGGGCGGATCATTTACAATGAGCAGTTCTTC
>.|TRBV6-1|.|TRBJ2-1
CASSFSGGDNEQFF
TGTGCCAGCAGCTTCTCAGGGGGGGACAATGAGCAGTTCTTC
>.|TRBV5-1|.|TRBJ2-1
CASSLGRDEQFF
TGCGCCAGCAGCTTGGGGAGGGATGAGCAGTTCTTC
>.|TRBV11-2|.|TRBJ2-7
CASSFNGYEQYF
TGTGCCAGCAGCTTTAACGGATACGAGCAGTACTTC
>TRBD1|TRBV5-6|.|TRBJ1-2
CASSSGQGAGYTF
TGTGCCAGCAGCTCGGGACAGGGGGCTGGCTACACCTTC
>.|TRBV10-3|.|TRBJ2-2
CAISDQTFSTGELFF
TGTGCCATCAGCGATCAGACGTTCAGCACCGGGGAGCTGTTTTTT
>.|TRBV7-9|few|TRBJ2-7
CASRIGGTYEQYF
TGTGCCAGCCGTATTGGGGGCACCTACGAGCAGTACTTC
>.|TRBV15|.|TRBJ2-1
CATSRDPLYNEQFF
TGTGCCACCAGCAGAGATCCCCTTTACAATGAGCAGTTCTTC
>.|TRBV2|.|TRBJ1-2
CASSEFLSQGRGYTF
TGTGCCAGCAGTGAATTTTTGAGCCAGGGCCGGGGCTACACCTTC
>.|TRBV14|once|TRBJ2-3
CASSQDIRSRRTDTQYF
TGTGCCAGCAGCCAAGATATAAGGTCCCGGCGCACAGATACGCAGTATTTT
>.|TRBV6-5|few|TRBJ1-1
CASTPDRKNTEAFF
TGTGCCAGCACCCCGGACAGAAAGAACACTGAAGCTTTCTTT
>.|TRBV5-1|.|TRBJ2-7
CASSFSGATYEQYF
TGCGCCAGCAGCTTCAGCGGAGCGACCTACGAGCAGTACTTC
>.|TRBV11-2|.|TRBJ1-6
CASSLGRTETSPLHF
TGTGCCAGCAGCTTGGGCAGAACGGAGACTTCACCCCTCCACTTT
>.|TRBV9|few|TRBJ1-2
CASSVGTAHGYTF
TGTGCCAGCAGCGTAGGGACAGCCCATGGCTACACCTTC
>.|TRBV9|.|TRBJ2-5
CASSVDPPGDVKETQYF
TGTGCCAGCAGCGTAGACCCCCCAGGGGATGTCAAAGAGACCCAGTACTTC
>TRBD1|TRBV19|.|TRBJ1-4
CASSITGTGNEKLFF
TGTGCCAGTAGTATAACCGGGACAGGGAATGAAAAACTGTTTTTT
>.|TRBV9|.|TRBJ2-5
CASSVMSGLGVETQYF
TGTGCCAGCAGCGTAATGTCCGGACTGGGGGTAGAGACCCAGTACTTC
>.|TRBV29-1|once|TRBJ2-5
CSVNRAWETQYF
TGCAGCGTGAACAGGGCTTGGGAGACCCAGTACTTC
>.|TRBV5-8|.|TRBJ2-3
CASSHDRMGTDTQYF
TGTGCCAGCAGTCACGACAGGATGGGCACAGATACGCAGTATTTT
>TRBD1|TRBV6-1|.|TRBJ2-7
CASRRQGGEQYF
TGTGCCAGCAGGAGACAGGGCGGGGAGCAGTACTTC
>TRBD1|TRBV2|.|TRBJ1-2
CASSEGTGGRLAYGYTF
TGTGCCAGCAGTGAAGGGACAGGGGGCAGATTGGCCTATGGCTACACCTTC
>TRBD2|TRBV11-2|.|TRBJ2-7
CASSIYTSGISYEQYF
TGTGCCAGCAGCATCTATACTAGCGGCATATCCTACGAGCAGTACTTC
>.|TRBV4-2|.|TRBJ1-1
CASSQARRTTEAFF
TGTGCCAGCAGCCAAGCAAGACGGACAACTGAAGCTTTCTTT
>TRBD1|TRBV29-1|once|TRBJ2-3
CSVGTGDITDTQYF
TGCAGCGTAGGTACAGGGGATATCACAGATACGCAGTATTTT
>.|TRBV28|.|TRBJ1-2
CASRPVGGRGYTF
TGTGCCAGCAGACCCGTCGGGGGGCGAGGCTACACCTTC
>TRBD1|TRBV15|.|TRBJ2-3
CATSRLLTGVGTDTQYF
TGTGCCACCAGCAGGCTTTTAACAGGGGTAGGCACAGATACGCAGTATTTT
>TRBD1|TRBV4-1|.|TRBJ1-3
CASSQSQGARGNTIYF
TGCGCCAGCAGCCAATCACAGGGGGCGCGTGGAAACACCATATATTTT
>TRBD1|TRBV4-1|once|TRBJ1-2
CASSQPRTTTGVDYGYTF
TGCGCCAGCAGCCAACCACGAACCACGACAGGGGTAGACTATGGCTACACCTTC
>.|TRBV7-8|few|TRBJ1-2
CASSPRTTGLDYGYTF
TGTGCCAGCAGCCCACGAACGACAGGATTAGACTATGGCTACACCTTC
>.|TRBV27|.|TRBJ2-2
CASSLTRTGELFF
TGTGCCAGCAGTTTAACCAGGACCGGGGAGCTGTTTTTT
>.|TRBV5-1|.|TRBJ2-1
CASSLAEAGSVLEQFF
TGCGCCAGCAGCTTGGCCGAGGCCGGGAGCGTGCTTGAGCAGTTCTTC
>.|TRBV10-2|.|TRBJ2-3
CASRGIGTDTQYF
TGCGCCAGCAGGGGAATCGGCACAGATACGCAGTATTTT
>.|TRBV10-3|.|TRBJ1-3
CAISVEAGTIYF
TGTGCCATCAGTGTGGAAGCGGGCACCATATATTTT
>.|TRBV7-9|.|TRBJ1-2
CASSLAMGNYGYTF
TGTGCCAGCAGCTTAGCCATGGGGAACTATGGCTACACCTTC
>TRBD1|TRBV27|.|TRBJ2-6
CASSLSGTGFSGANVLTF
TGTGCCAGCAGTTTATCTGGGACAGGGTTCTCTGGGGCCAACGTCCTGACTTTC
>TRBD1|TRBV5-1|.|TRBJ2-7
CASSGGDRGHEQYF
TGCGCCAGCAGCGGGGGGGACAGGGGCCACGAGCAGTACTTC
>.|TRBV19|.|TRBJ2-3
CASSIPGTSTDTQYF
TGTGCCAGTAGCATTCCCGGGACAAGCACAGATACGCAGTATTTT
>TRBD2|TRBV7-9|.|TRBJ2-7
CASSSSGVRVYEQYF
TGTGCCAGCAGCTCAAGCGGGGTTAGAGTCTACGAGCAGTACTTC
>.|TRBV7-6|.|TRBJ1-1
CASSLEKDTEAFF
TGTGCCAGCAGCTTAGAGAAGGACACTGAAGCTTTCTTT
>.|TRBV11-2|medium-sized|TRBJ2-1
CASSFTSTEQFF
TGTGCCAGCAGCTTTACTAGCACTGAGCAGTTCTTC
>TRBD2|TRBV7-2|.|TRBJ2-2
CASSSQLLAGAAGELFF
TGTGCCAGCAGCTCGCAGTTACTAGCGGGAGCGGCCGGGGAGCTGTTTTTT
>.|TRBV7-9|.|TRBJ1-1
CASSLDREAFF
TGTGCCAGCAGCCTAGACAGGGAAGCTTTCTTT
>TRBD2|TRBV6-1|.|TRBJ2-1
CASRIAGTNEQFF
TGTGCCAGCAGGATAGCGGGCACCAATGAGCAGTTCTTC
>TRBD2|TRBV5-1|.|TRBJ2-3
CASSLAGGKGLVADRTDTQYF
TGCGCCAGCAGCTTGGCGGGGGGAAAGGGATTGGTGGCTGACCGCACAGATACGCAGTATTTT
>.|TRBV18|.|TRBJ1-4
CASSTRGLGEKLFF
TGTGCCAGCTCGACCCGCGGACTGGGTGAAAAACTGTTTTTT